These 13 T cell receptor beta chains were sequenced from one sample in a study of cytomegalovirus exposure and HLA in healthy donors (dated by TCRdb to about 2017). Libraries were prepared through the immunoSEQ multiplex PCR assay. The multiplex PCR relied on a mix of 60 forward primers for TCR Vbeta segments and 13 reverse primers for TCR Jbeta segments. The immuneACCESS repertoire file appears here via TCRdb, limited to in-frame rearrangements. These files lack a portion of the clones; in checked studies, under half of the deficit traces to unresolved V genes, and the cause of the others is not known. Within this sample are about 52,000 clones, with 72% of them counted one time only. 7% to 10% of the sample is in the top ten clones. The sample consisted of PBMCs. The receptor source for this set is a woman in her forties or fifties in good health and CMV-seronegative.

This clone appeared a few times. J is TRBJ2-7 and V is TRBV4-3; TRBD2 matches at 10 bases. J gave up 9 bases and V 0 bases, and 5 bases lay outside the gene matches. Germline lookup yields CDR1 LGHNA and CDR2 YSLEER. The CDR3 has 14 residues. The CDR3 region has the DNA TGCGCCAGCAGCCAAGAATTAGCGGGGGGCAGGCAGTACTTC. It yields the protein CASSQELAGGRQYF.

This sequence joins TRBV11-2 and TRBJ1-1; no firm D call. The germline gives CDR1 SGHAT, CDR2 FQNNGV. The ends were cut back, 1 base at V and 3 bases at J, with 6 bases in the middle. The CDR3 loop spans 13 amino acids. The CDR3 loop reads CASSLALYTEAFF. The DNA for the CDR3 is TGTGCCAGCAGCTTAGCCCTTTACACTGAAGCTTTCTTT.

V is TRBV6-6 and J is TRBJ1-5, with 7 bases lining up with TRBD1. After removal of 5 bases from V and 7 bases from J, the junction contained 5 bases not matched to a gene. The CDR3 runs 13 residues. In germline, CDR1 is MNHNY, CDR2 SVGAGI (reference sequence). CDR3 region: CASSTGTVQPQHF. Here the CDR3 DNA reads TGTGCCAGCAGTACAGGGACAGTCCAGCCCCAGCATTTT.

Concerning this clone itself: It is likely a read error, because the conserved phenylalanine at the end of the CDR3 is missing. No DNA is shown, since the ends of the CDR3 on it are uncertain; the CDR3 is the one TCRdb lists. V and J are TRBV29-1 and TRBJ1-2; the tabulated D call, TRBD1, remains unverified against the DNA. The CDR3 length is 11 residues, termini included. Germline lookup yields CDR1 SQVTM and CDR2 ANQGSEA. CDR3 sequence reads: CSVETGGRDTV.

This clone has only one observation. The rearrangement joins TRBV7-2 to TRBJ1-2; D is ambiguous. This CDR3 comprises 15 residues. The V gene lost 0 bases and the J gene lost 4 bases, with 12 bases spanning the gap. Germline V gives CDR1 SGHTA, CDR2 FQGNSA. This chain's CDR3 is CASSLAGPGRYGYTF. In DNA form, the CDR3 reads TGTGCCAGCAGCTTAGCTGGGCCAGGTCGCTATGGCTACACCTTC.

This sequence joins TRBV27 and TRBJ1-1; TRBD1 is a possible D gene (5 bases). This CDR3 is 13 amino acids long. The germline V and J ends were trimmed by 6 bases and 1 base, with 9 bases remaining between them. From germline, CDR1 is MNHEY and CDR2 SMNVEV (reference sequence). In DNA form, the CDR3 reads TGTGCCAGCAGACAGGAGCCGAACACTGAAGCTTTCTTT. Translated: CASRQEPNTEAFF.

The chain is built from TRBV2 and TRBJ1-2; 7 bases match TRBD1. The CDR3 is 15 residues long. Germline CDR1 SNHLY, CDR2 FYNNEI. Trimming at V came to 7 bases and at J to 4 bases, leaving 12 bases not matched to a gene. The CDR3 reads CASTQPPQGGYGYTF. CDR3 nucleotides: TGTGCCAGCACTCAACCCCCTCAGGGGGGCTATGGCTACACCTTC.

The chain is built from TRBV13 and TRBJ1-1; tentative D call: TRBD1 (5 bases). There are 15 residues in the CDR3. Per germline, CDR1 PRHDT and CDR2 FYEKMQ (reference sequence). The germline V and J ends were trimmed by 2 bases and 4 bases, with 14 bases remaining between them. The chain's CDR3 is CASSLWGALSTEAFF. Written as DNA, the CDR3 is TGTGCCAGCAGCTTATGGGGCGCACTGAGCACTGAAGCTTTCTTT.

This chain links TRBV7-9 with TRBJ2-1, with D perhaps matching TRBD1 (5 bases). Trimming cost V 5 bases and J 5 bases, with 13 bases left between them. Germline V gene sequence: CDR1 SEHNR, CDR2 FQNEAQ (reference sequence). This CDR3 contains 14 residues. The CDR3 region is CASSPSKGNNEQFF. The CDR3 DNA follows: TGTGCCAGCAGCCCTTCGAAGGGGAACAATGAGCAGTTCTTC.

The chain couples TRBV6-5 to TRBJ2-5; D is perhaps TRBD2 (6 bases). V was shortened by 0 bases and J by 6 bases, with 11 bases between the two germline ends. The CDR3 extends over 14 amino acids. Germline V gene sequence: CDR1 MNHEY, CDR2 SVGAGI. CDR3 in DNA: TGTGCCAGCAGTTACTCGACCGGGAGAAAGACCCAGTACTTC. Encoded protein: CASSYSTGRKTQYF.

This clone was seen more than once but under ten times. This rearrangement joins TRBV2 to TRBJ1-1; D is uncertain. Trimming removed 0 bases at V and 1 base at J, with 6 bases between. The length of the CDR3 is 14 residues. The germline CDR1 and CDR2 sequences are SNHLY and FYNNEI. CDR3 nucleotides: TGTGCCAGCAGTGAAGCAATGAGGAACACTGAAGCTTTCTTT. It specifies CASSEAMRNTEAFF.

The V and J genes are TRBV6-5 and TRBJ1-6; tentatively, D is TRBD1 (6 bases). The germline V and J ends were trimmed by 0 bases and 12 bases, with 9 bases remaining between them. The CDR3 is 13 amino acids. CDR1 is MNHEY, CDR2 SVGAGI, per germline. CDR3 loop: CASSYSKDRPLHF. The CDR3 DNA reads TGTGCCAGCAGTTACTCGAAGGACAGACCCCTCCACTTT.

This clone was observed once. The J gene is TRBJ1-5, the V gene TRBV27; 8 bases line up with TRBD1. V shed 10 bases and J 0 bases; nucleotides not matched to a gene: 8. Germline V gene data show CDR1 as MNHEY and CDR2 as SMNVEV (reference sequence). The CDR3 runs 15 residues. This chain's CDR3 is CATGQGDLSNQPQHF. The CDR3 nucleotides are TGTGCCACAGGACAGGGCGACCTTAGCAATCAGCCCCAGCATTTT.